This T cell receptor (beta chain) was sequenced for a study of lymphopenia after photon versus proton radiotherapy. With 3 bases clipped from V and 3 bases from J, the junction kept 7 bases outside the gene matches. The length of the CDR3 is 15 residues. Findings and caveats of the study: Larger post-nadir TCR diversity loss correlated inversely with survival in deceased patients.

On this clone itself: The antigen remains undetermined.

Clones were read by immunoSEQ multiplex PCR, and TCRdb kept only the in-frame ones, dropping some. The table shows about 70,000 clones, with around 90% occurring only once. This sequence joins TRBV23-1 and TRBJ1-1; TRBD1 matches 7 bases. TRBV23-1 is recorded as an ORF, its role being uncertain. This TCR was sampled from a woman in her thirties or forties with cholangiocarcinoma. This material consisted of peripheral blood, taken from a patient treated with photon-based radiotherapy. DNA for the CDR3: TGCGCCAGCAGTCAGCGGGACAGACGGGACACTGAAGCTTTCTTT. As protein: CASSQRDRRDTEAFF.